The clone carrying this TCR beta chain showed up just a few times. Its matching antigen is unknown. A clone one base away is much larger, so this may be a read error. The record originates from a study of identical twins. Study findings and constraints: Researchers caution that invariant MAIT and iNKT cells could partly confound zero-insertion analyses. Twins shared beta out-of-frame sequences in excess, but this excess was weaker. It was out-of-frame TCR alpha sharing in monozygotic twins that models underestimated. Abundant beta clonotypes from cord blood had fewer insertions, unlike memory repertoires, which showed none.

TCRdb itself ran the 5' RACE reads through MiXCR, one entry per CDR3 protein. This sample has about 450,000 distinct CDR3 sequences; less than 20% occur once, and the top ten carry around 12%. V lost 7 bases, J lost 0 bases, and 4 bases lay in between. This CDR3 comprises 12 residues. This chain joins TRBV12-3 or TRBV12-4 and TRBJ1-5, with no clear D. The sample taken for sequencing was naive T cells sorted from blood. This TCR was recovered from a man over 45 in good health. The CDR3 is CASTYSNQPQHF. The CDR3 region has the DNA TGTGCCAGCACTTATAGCAATCAGCCCCAGCATTTT.